This T cell receptor (beta chain) was sequenced in a study of human T cells and chemical hapten exposure. In the study overall: Donors were sensitized with 2% DPC on the upper inner arm. Patients additionally received therapeutic doses of diphenylcyclopropenone on the scalp once a week, and this continued throughout the approximately 25-week study. Patch testing was performed with 0.01% DPC on the upper back, with reading at 6 days.

As the library was built, unique molecular identifiers were attached to individual cDNA molecules. In TCRdb, the RACE reads were re-called with MiXCR into one record per CDR3 protein. The sample records 65,000 to 100,000 distinct CDR3 sequences, 6.6% being singletons. As to time point: patch test 2, 6 weeks after DPC sensitization. Noted treatment: therapeutic diphenylcyclopropenone sensitization with weekly scalp DPC. The sample holds many counts of this clonotype. V was clipped by 0 bases and J by 3 bases, with 10 bases between them. The CDR3 has 14 amino acids. The germline V gene has CDR1 DFQATT and CDR2 SNEGSKA (reference sequence).

Specimen: whole blood, collected in connection with sensitization to the hapten diphenylcyclopropenone (DPC). This chain connects TRBV20-1 to TRBJ2-3; D ambiguous. This clonotype was sampled from a young woman with alopecia areata. Some clones in this sample may be carry-over from other donors' samples. DNA for the CDR3: TGCAGTGCTAGAGATCCCTTCGGGACAGATACGCAGTATTTT. Its translation: CSARDPFGTDTQYF.